These T cell receptor beta chains were read from a single sample in a study of shared clonotypes between healthy human individuals. Sequencing was performed with immunoSEQ multiplex PCR; in TCRdb, only in-frame clones are kept and a portion is missing. The sample yields millions of clones, about 95% seen once. The sample was naive CD8+ T cells sorted from blood. These receptors all stem from a man between 18 and 29 years old in good health. Each CDR3 is given with its conserved first and last residue. A D gene is named only where the DNA matches it firmly. Only part of the rows carry a size: once, few, many, or a class if the clone is expanded.

d_call: .; clone_size: .; v_call: TRBV27; j_call: TRBJ1-2; cdr3_nt: TGTGCCAGCAGTTCACAACAGGGATTCCTATATGGCTACACCTTC; cdr3_aa: CASSSQQGFLYGYTF
d_call: TRBD1; clone_size: once; v_call: TRBV27; j_call: TRBJ2-1; cdr3_nt: TGTGCCAGCAGTTCCCAACAGGGGGGAGGCTACAATGAGCAGTTCTTC; cdr3_aa: CASSSQQGGGYNEQFF
d_call: .; clone_size: .; v_call: TRBV9; j_call: TRBJ2-7; cdr3_nt: TGTGCCAGCAGCCAACAGGGATCCGAGCAGTACTTC; cdr3_aa: CASSQQGSEQYF
d_call: TRBD2; clone_size: .; v_call: TRBV7-2; j_call: TRBJ2-7; cdr3_nt: TGTGCCAGCAGTCTTACTAGCGGGACCTACGAGCAGTACTTC; cdr3_aa: CASSLTSGTYEQYF
d_call: .; clone_size: .; v_call: TRBV27; j_call: TRBJ2-7; cdr3_nt: TGTGCCAGCAGTGAAACAGTTTCGGGCTACGAGCAGTACTTC; cdr3_aa: CASSETVSGYEQYF
d_call: .; clone_size: .; v_call: TRBV30; j_call: TRBJ1-2; cdr3_nt: TGTGCCTGGAGTGTAAATCCGTCAGGGTATGGCTACACCTTC; cdr3_aa: CAWSVNPSGYGYTF
d_call: .; clone_size: .; v_call: TRBV7-9; j_call: TRBJ1-6; cdr3_nt: TGTGCCAGCAGCTTAGAGGCAGGGAGTGATTCACCCCTCCACTTT; cdr3_aa: CASSLEAGSDSPLHF
d_call: .; clone_size: .; v_call: TRBV13; j_call: TRBJ2-7; cdr3_nt: TGTGCCAGCAGCTTAGGGCTATACGAGCAGTACTTC; cdr3_aa: CASSLGLYEQYF
d_call: .; clone_size: .; v_call: TRBV14; j_call: TRBJ2-7; cdr3_nt: TGTGCCAGCAGCCATGGGACAACCTACGAGCAGTACTTC; cdr3_aa: CASSHGTTYEQYF
d_call: TRBD1; clone_size: .; v_call: TRBV27; j_call: TRBJ1-6; cdr3_nt: TGTGCCAGCAGTTTATCAGCCGGGACAGGGACATCACCCCTCCACTTT; cdr3_aa: CASSLSAGTGTSPLHF
d_call: .; clone_size: .; v_call: TRBV6-5; j_call: TRBJ1-1; cdr3_nt: TGTGCCAGCACCAATCGAGGCGGGCCGGGAGCTTTCTTT; cdr3_aa: CASTNRGGPGAFF
d_call: .; clone_size: .; v_call: TRBV18; j_call: TRBJ2-7; cdr3_nt: TGTGCCAGCTCCCCATCGGTGGGGGGAGAAAGGTACGAGCAGTACTTC; cdr3_aa: CASSPSVGGERYEQYF
d_call: TRBD1; clone_size: once; v_call: TRBV7-8; j_call: TRBJ2-7; cdr3_nt: TGTGCCAGCAGCTTGGGTCAGGGGGACTACGAGCAGTACTTC; cdr3_aa: CASSLGQGDYEQYF
d_call: .; clone_size: .; v_call: TRBV9; j_call: TRBJ1-2; cdr3_nt: TGTGCCAGCAGCGTAGGTGACAGTAGCTATGGCTACACCTTC; cdr3_aa: CASSVGDSSYGYTF
d_call: TRBD2; clone_size: .; v_call: TRBV5-6; j_call: TRBJ2-1; cdr3_nt: TGTGCCAGCAGCTTACTAGCGGGAGTAATGAATGAGCAGTTCTTC; cdr3_aa: CASSLLAGVMNEQFF
d_call: TRBD1; clone_size: once; v_call: TRBV28; j_call: TRBJ2-2; cdr3_nt: TGTGCCAGCAGTTTTCTGCTCCTCGGACAGGGGGCTTCGAACACCGGGGAGCTGTTTTTT; cdr3_aa: CASSFLLLGQGASNTGELFF
d_call: .; clone_size: .; v_call: TRBV27; j_call: TRBJ1-1; cdr3_nt: TGTGCCAGCAGTTCGCAGGGATTGAACACTGAAGCTTTCTTT; cdr3_aa: CASSSQGLNTEAFF
d_call: TRBD2; clone_size: .; v_call: TRBV9; j_call: TRBJ2-5; cdr3_nt: TGTGCCAGCAGCGGTTGGGGGGGTCAAGAGACCCAGTACTTC; cdr3_aa: CASSGWGGQETQYF
d_call: .; clone_size: .; v_call: TRBV27; j_call: TRBJ2-5; cdr3_nt: TGTGCCAGCAGTTCGTCCGGTCCGGAGACCCAGTACTTC; cdr3_aa: CASSSSGPETQYF